This TCR beta chain appears in the sequencing data of a study of blood T cells in healthy people across ages. This clonotype was detected only a few times. Next came a second PCR, run for roughly 6 to 11 cycles, which used a sample-barcoded 5' primer along with a J-beta primer mix. TCRdb reprocessed the 5' RACE reads with MiXCR, giving one entry per CDR3 protein. The sample carries 790,000 or so distinct CDR3 sequences, 46% recorded once. Aged roughly 6 to 90, donors were systemically healthy Caucasians from Russia. PBMCs, at least 6 million per sample, were isolated. The material sequenced was blood. The receptor comes from a man older than 75 in good health.

The CDR3 reads CASSDAAAYGYTF. CDR3 DNA sequence: TGTGCCAGCAGTGATGCAGCAGCCTATGGCTACACCTTC. The rearrangement links TRBV2 to TRBJ1-2; D gene ambiguous. Deletions cut 3 bases from V and 4 bases from J, with 9 bases between. The length of the CDR3 is 13 residues. The germline CDR1 and CDR2 sequences are SNHLY and FYNNEI.